The TCR beta chain under discussion was sequenced for a study of blood T cell repertoires in COVID-19. The germline gives CDR1 MGHDK, CDR2 SYGVNS. CDR3 length: 11 amino acids. V lost 6 bases and J 8 bases, leaving 10 bases between the germline ends. Some clones are missing from TCRdb's copy, which holds only in-frame ones; the method was immunoSEQ multiplex PCR. The sample records some 400,000 clones, around 87% being singletons. The sequenced sample was peripheral blood. The sequence came from a woman in her fifties or sixties with COVID-19, enrolled during active disease. This chain uses TRBV25-1 with TRBJ1-2; no reliable D call. The CDR3 reads CASRASRGYTF. Here the CDR3 DNA reads TGTGCCAGCAGGGCTTCAAGAGGCTACACCTTC.